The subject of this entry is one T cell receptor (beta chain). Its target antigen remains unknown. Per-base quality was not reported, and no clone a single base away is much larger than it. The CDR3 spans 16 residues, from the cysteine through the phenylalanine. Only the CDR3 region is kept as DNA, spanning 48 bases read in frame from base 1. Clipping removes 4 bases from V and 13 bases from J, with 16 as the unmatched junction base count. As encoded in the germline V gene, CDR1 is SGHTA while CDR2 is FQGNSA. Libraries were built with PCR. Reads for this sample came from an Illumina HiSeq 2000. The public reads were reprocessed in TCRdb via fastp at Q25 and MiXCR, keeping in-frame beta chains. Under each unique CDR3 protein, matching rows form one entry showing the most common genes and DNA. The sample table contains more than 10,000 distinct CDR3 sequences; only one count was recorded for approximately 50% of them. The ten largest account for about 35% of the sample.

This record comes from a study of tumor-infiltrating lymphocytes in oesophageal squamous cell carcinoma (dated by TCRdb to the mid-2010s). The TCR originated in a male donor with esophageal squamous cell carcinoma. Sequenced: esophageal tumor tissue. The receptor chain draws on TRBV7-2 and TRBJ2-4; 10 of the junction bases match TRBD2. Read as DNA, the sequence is TGTGCCAGCAGCTCGCAAACAGCGGGAGGGCCGGGGGAGCAGTACTTC. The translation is CASSSQTAGGPGEQYF.